Below, 9 T cell receptor beta chains from the same sample are listed, as sequenced in a study of control samples from healthy donors and cancer patients. Assay: immunoSEQ multiplex PCR; the TCRdb copy retains only in-frame clones and omits some. The sample holds some 150,000 clones, about 90% seen once. Sequencing used blood. The receptors come from a man younger than 35 in good health.

This chain connects TRBV7-3 to TRBJ2-3; 10 positions match TRBD2. CDR3 length: 16 residues. J gave up 5 bases and V 5 bases, and 10 bases lay outside the gene matches. Germline V gene sequence: CDR1 SGHTA, CDR2 FQGTGA. The CDR3 DNA reads as TGTGCCAGCAGCCTGACGCTAGCGGGGGTCGGAGATACGCAGTATTTT. Translating gives CASSLTLAGVGDTQYF.

The gene calls are TRBV7-2 and TRBJ1-6; perhaps TRBD1 as D (5 bases). Trimming left V 0 bases short and J 7 bases short, with 7 bases between. Looked up from germline, CDR1 is SGHTA and CDR2 is FQGNSA. The CDR3 length is 14 residues. The CDR3 spells CASSLAGANSPLHF. The CDR3 DNA reads TGTGCCAGCAGCTTAGCAGGGGCCAATTCACCCCTCCACTTT.

The chain is built from TRBV27 and TRBJ2-1; 12 bases are a match to TRBD1. The CDR3 sequence is 15 residues long. With 2 bases clipped from V and 9 bases from J, the junction kept 5 bases outside the gene matches. Per germline, CDR1 MNHEY and CDR2 SMNVEV (reference sequence). The CDR3 bases are TGTGCCAGCAGTTTAAGGGGACAGGGGGCTGTTGAGCAGTTCTTC. Translation gives CASSLRGQGAVEQFF.

This chain links TRBV7-3 with TRBJ2-1; D not certain. The germline CDR1 and CDR2 sequences are SGHTA and FQGTGA. This CDR3 has 13 residues. V lost 0 bases to trimming and J lost 5 bases, with 5 bases between them. The CDR3 loop reads CASSLTYNNEQFF. CDR3 sequence (DNA): TGTGCCAGCAGCTTAACGTACAACAATGAGCAGTTCTTC.

This chain joins TRBV3-1 (or the pseudogene TRBV3-2) and TRBJ2-5, with D perhaps matching TRBD1 or TRBD2 (5 bases each). The CDR3 length is 15 residues. Trimming took off 4 bases at V and 2 bases at J, with 14 bases between the two ends. Germline CDR1 reads LGHDT; CDR2 reads YNNKEL (reference sequence). CDR3 in DNA: TGTGCCAGCAGCCCCCGGGACGGAGGACAAGAGACCCAGTACTTC. This translates into CASSPRDGGQETQYF.

V gene TRBV7-9 combines with J gene TRBJ1-5; D unclear. Germline-derived CDR1 and CDR2 are SEHNR and FQNEAQ (reference sequence). The CDR3 covers 12 residues. The V end was cut by 7 bases, the J end by 7 bases, with 11 bases between. The CDR3 DNA reads TGTGCCAGCACCCTGGGTGGGCAGCCCCAGCATTTT. As protein: CASTLGGQPQHF.

The rearrangement uses TRBV7-2 and TRBJ2-2, with a possible D match to TRBD2 (6 bases). Germline-derived CDR1 and CDR2 are SGHTA and FQGNSA. Trimming pared 1 base from V and 1 base from J, leaving 10 bases between. The CDR3 contains 16 residues. In nucleotides, the CDR3 is TGTGCCAGCAGCTTAGTCCAGGGACTGAACACCGGGGAGCTGTTTTTT. Translating gives CASSLVQGLNTGELFF.

V gene TRBV19 combines with J gene TRBJ1-1; possible D gene TRBD1, 6 bases. V was trimmed by 3 bases and J by 5 bases, leaving 13 bases between them. In germline, CDR1 is LNHDA, CDR2 SQIVND (reference sequence). CDR3 size: 14 residues. CDR3 residues: CASSISRRGTEAFF. The DNA of the CDR3 is TGTGCCAGTAGTATCAGCCGGAGGGGGACTGAAGCTTTCTTT.

This sequence joins TRBV13 and TRBJ2-2; 13 positions match TRBD2. The CDR3 sequence is 17 residues long. Trimming at V came to 5 bases and at J to 3 bases, leaving 6 bases not matched to a gene. Germline V gene data show CDR1 as PRHDT and CDR2 as FYEKMQ (reference sequence). CDR3 residues: CASSTGLAGVHTGELFF. The CDR3 DNA sequence: TGTGCCAGCAGCACCGGACTAGCGGGGGTCCACACCGGGGAGCTGTTTTTT.